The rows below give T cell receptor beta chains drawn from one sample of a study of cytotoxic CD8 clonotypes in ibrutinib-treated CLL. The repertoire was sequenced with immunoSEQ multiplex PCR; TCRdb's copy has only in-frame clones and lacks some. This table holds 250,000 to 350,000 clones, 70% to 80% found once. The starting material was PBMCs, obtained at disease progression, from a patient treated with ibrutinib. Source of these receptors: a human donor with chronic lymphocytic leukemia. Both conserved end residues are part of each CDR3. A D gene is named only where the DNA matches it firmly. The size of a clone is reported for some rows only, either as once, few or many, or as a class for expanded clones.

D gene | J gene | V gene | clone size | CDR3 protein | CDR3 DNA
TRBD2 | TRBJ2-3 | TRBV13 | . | CASSPHTASGGAADTQYF | TGTGCCAGCAGCCCCCACACCGCTAGCGGGGGGGCAGCAGATACGCAGTATTTT
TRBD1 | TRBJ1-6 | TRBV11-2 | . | CASSLVNRGNSPLHF | TGTGCCAGCAGCTTAGTCAACAGGGGGAATTCACCCCTCCACTTT
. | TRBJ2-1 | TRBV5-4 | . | CASSLGGTLVSNEQFF | TGTGCCAGCAGCTTGGGCGGGACTTTAGTCAGCAATGAGCAGTTCTTC
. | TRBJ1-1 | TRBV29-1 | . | CSVAGLRGSAEAFF | TGCAGCGTTGCAGGCTTACGGGGGAGCGCTGAAGCTTTCTTT
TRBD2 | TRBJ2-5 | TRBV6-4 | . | CASSDSVAGGLETQYF | TGTGCCAGCAGTGACTCGGTAGCGGGGGGGCTGGAGACCCAGTACTTC
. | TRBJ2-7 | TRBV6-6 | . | CASSYSRVQGTYEQYF | TGTGCCAGCAGTTACTCAAGGGTTCAGGGCACCTACGAGCAGTACTTC
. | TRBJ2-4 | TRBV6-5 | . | CASIPVRDRGIQYF | TGTGCCAGCATCCCCGTGAGGGATCGAGGCATTCAGTACTTC
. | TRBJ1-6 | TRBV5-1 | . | CASSFGRDDSPLHF | TGCGCCAGCAGCTTCGGCAGGGATGATTCACCCCTCCACTTT
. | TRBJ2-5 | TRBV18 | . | CASSTIPTGETQYF | TGTGCCAGCTCAACCATACCGACGGGCGAGACCCAGTACTTC
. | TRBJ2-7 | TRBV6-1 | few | CASSESGTYRREQYF | TGTGCCAGCAGTGAGTCGGGGACATATCGGAGGGAGCAGTACTTC
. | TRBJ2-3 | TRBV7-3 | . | CASSSTDTQYF | TGTGCCAGCAGCTCGACAGATACGCAGTATTTT
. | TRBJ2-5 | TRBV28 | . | CASSLKRGPQETQYF | TGTGCCAGCAGCCTTAAGCGAGGCCCCCAAGAGACCCAGTACTTC
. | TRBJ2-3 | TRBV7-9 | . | CASSLYQGSTQYF | TGTGCCAGCAGCTTATACCAGGGATCAACGCAGTATTTT
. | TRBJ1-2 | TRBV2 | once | CASSGEGSYGYTF | TGTGCCAGCAGTGGGGAGGGTAGCTATGGCTACACCTTC
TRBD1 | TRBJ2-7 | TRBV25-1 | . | CASSESSRGTHEQYF | TGTGCCAGCAGTGAATCCTCCAGGGGGACCCACGAGCAGTACTTC
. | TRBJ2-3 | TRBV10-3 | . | CAISGNRQEALTDTQYF | TGTGCCATATCGGGGAATCGGCAGGAGGCCCTCACAGATACGCAGTATTTT
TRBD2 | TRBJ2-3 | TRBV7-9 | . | CASSRTGGGDTQYF | TGTGCCAGCAGCAGAACTGGGGGGGGAGATACGCAGTATTTT
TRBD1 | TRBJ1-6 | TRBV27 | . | CASSQSGGVNSPLHF | TGTGCCAGCAGCCAATCAGGGGGTGTTAATTCACCCCTCCACTTT